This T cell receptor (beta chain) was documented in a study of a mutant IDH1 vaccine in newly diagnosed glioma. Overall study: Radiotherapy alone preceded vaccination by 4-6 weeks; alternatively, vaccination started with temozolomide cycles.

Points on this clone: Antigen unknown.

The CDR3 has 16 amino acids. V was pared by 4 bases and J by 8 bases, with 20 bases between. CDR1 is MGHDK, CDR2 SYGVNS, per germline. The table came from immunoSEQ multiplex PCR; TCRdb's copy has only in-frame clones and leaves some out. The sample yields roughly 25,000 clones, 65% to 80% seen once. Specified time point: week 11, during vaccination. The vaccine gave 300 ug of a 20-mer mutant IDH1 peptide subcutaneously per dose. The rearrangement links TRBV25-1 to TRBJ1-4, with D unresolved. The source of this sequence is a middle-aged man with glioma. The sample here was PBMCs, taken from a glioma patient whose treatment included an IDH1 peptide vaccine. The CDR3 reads CASSGRAGRFSEKLFF. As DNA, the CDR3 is TGTGCCAGCAGTGGACGGGCTGGCAGGTTTTCAGAAAAACTGTTTTTT.